The rows below give T cell receptor beta chains drawn from one sample of a study of T cell changes during pregnancy in multiple sclerosis. Some clones are missing from TCRdb's copy, which holds only in-frame ones; the method was immunoSEQ multiplex PCR. Among about 130,000 clones listed, less than 97% were seen once. The sample in question was peripheral blood, obtained after pregnancy. Receptors originate from a female donor with multiple sclerosis, enrolled in a pregnancy study. Each CDR3 is given with its conserved first and last residue. D genes are given only for firm matches. A row's size may be missing; if present it is once, few, many or a size class.

v_call,j_call,clone_size,d_call,cdr3_nt,cdr3_aa
TRBV5-6,TRBJ2-1,once,TRBD2,TGTGCCAGCAGCTTCGGGGCGGGAGGCGCCTACAATGAGCAGTTCTTC,CASSFGAGGAYNEQFF
TRBV19,TRBJ2-7,NA,NA,TGTGCCAGTAGTCCGGAAGGTGGGGGGTCATACGAGCAGTACTTC,CASSPEGGGSYEQYF
TRBV15,TRBJ2-7,NA,NA,TGTGCCACCAGCAGAGATCTAGGGAGCTCCTACGAGCAGTACTTC,CATSRDLGSSYEQYF
TRBV2,TRBJ1-1,NA,NA,TGTGCCAGCAGTGTACGCCCATGGGGAGGAACTGAAGCTTTCTTT,CASSVRPWGGTEAFF
TRBV7-2,TRBJ2-7,NA,TRBD2,TGTGCCAGCAGCGTGGGACTAGCTTACGAGCAGTACTTC,CASSVGLAYEQYF
TRBV5-6,TRBJ2-1,NA,NA,TGTGCCAGCAGCTTGATCAGCAATGAGCAGTTCTTC,CASSLISNEQFF
TRBV5-4,TRBJ2-7,once,TRBD1,TGTGCCAGCAGCCCTAGACAGGGTACCTACGAGCAGTACTTC,CASSPRQGTYEQYF
TRBV27,TRBJ1-2,NA,TRBD1,TGTGCCAGCAGTTCGGGACAGGGCACTAACTATGGCTACACCTTC,CASSSGQGTNYGYTF
TRBV13,TRBJ1-5,NA,NA,TGTGCCAGCAGCTTAGGCCTGGGGAGGGGTCAGCCCCAGCATTTT,CASSLGLGRGQPQHF
TRBV5-1,TRBJ1-1,NA,NA,TGCGCCAGCAGCTTGGGAGTTGTGAGCACTGAAGCTTTCTTT,CASSLGVVSTEAFF
TRBV28,TRBJ2-2,NA,TRBD1,TGTGCCAGCAGTCCCCCGGGACAGAGATACACCGGGGAGCTGTTTTTT,CASSPPGQRYTGELFF
TRBV28,TRBJ2-7,once,NA,TGTGCCAGCAGACGAGGACAGAGCTCCTACGAGCAGTACTTC,CASRRGQSSYEQYF
TRBV5-5,TRBJ1-1,NA,NA,TGTGCCAGCAGCTTTCTGGGGGGGTCGAACACTGAAGCTTTCTTT,CASSFLGGSNTEAFF
TRBV2,TRBJ1-4,NA,NA,TGTGCCAGCAAGGGGAACACTAATGAAAAACTGTTTTTT,CASKGNTNEKLFF
TRBV2,TRBJ1-4,NA,TRBD1,TGTGCCAGCAGGGGACAGGGGCCAGGGGGAAAACTGTTTTTT,CASRGQGPGGKLFF
TRBV11-1,TRBJ2-2,NA,NA,TGTGCCAGCAGTCACCCCACTACGGGGGGCGATAACACCGGGGAGCTGTTTTTT,CASSHPTTGGDNTGELFF
TRBV27,TRBJ2-1,NA,TRBD1,TGTGCCAGCAGGACAGGGATTTCCTACAATGAGCAGTTCTTC,CASRTGISYNEQFF
TRBV21-1,TRBJ2-1,once,NA,TGTGCCAGCAGCAAAGCATTATCTCGGACTAGCGGGACAAATGAGCAGTTCTTC,CASSKALSRTSGTNEQFF
TRBV27,TRBJ1-3,once,NA,TGTGCCAGCAGTTTATCGGGGGGACGTGGAAACACCATATATTTT,CASSLSGGRGNTIYF
TRBV27,TRBJ1-5,NA,NA,TGTGCCAGCAGTTTATCGAACAGGCAGCCCCAGCATTTT,CASSLSNRQPQHF
TRBV7-2,TRBJ1-5,NA,TRBD1,TGTGCCAGCAGCTTAGCCGGGACAGGGGCGCGCAATCAGCCCCAGCATTTT,CASSLAGTGARNQPQHF
TRBV11-2,TRBJ2-2,NA,TRBD2,TGTGCCAGCAGAGCCCTAGCGGGAGTGCCCACCGGGGAGCTGTTTTTT,CASRALAGVPTGELFF
TRBV18,TRBJ2-1,NA,NA,TGTGCCAGCTCACGGCGACTAGTATCCGAATTCAATGAGCAGTTCTTC,CASSRRLVSEFNEQFF
TRBV6-5,TRBJ2-5,NA,NA,TGTGCTACCTGGGAGCTGAGTAGGGAGACCCAGTACTTC,CATWELSRETQYF
TRBV6-5,TRBJ1-1,NA,TRBD1,TGTGCCAGCTCCACTTTCGGGAGGGGGCGTACTGAAGCTTTCTTT,CASSTFGRGRTEAFF
TRBV5-1,TRBJ1-1,NA,NA,TGCGCCAGCATGGGCCCAGCAAACACTGAAGCTTTCTTT,CASMGPANTEAFF
TRBV6-5,TRBJ2-1,NA,TRBD2,TGTGCCAGCAGTTACTCTTGGCGGGAGGGCCTTGAGCAGTTCTTC,CASSYSWREGLEQFF
TRBV10-3,TRBJ2-5,NA,NA,TGTGCCATCAGTGAGTCGGGGACAAGGGAAGAGACCCAGTACTTC,CAISESGTREETQYF
TRBV6-5,TRBJ1-5,once,TRBD1,TGTGCCAGCAGGGGACAGGGTGGTCAGCCCCAGCATTTT,CASRGQGGQPQHF
TRBV19,TRBJ2-5,NA,NA,TGTGCCAGTACCAGGACAGGTGGAGGGGAGACCCAGTACTTC,CASTRTGGGETQYF
TRBV14,TRBJ1-2,NA,NA,TGTGCCAGCAGCCCAAGCCGGACATCAGAGCAGGTTGGCTACACCTTC,CASSPSRTSEQVGYTF
TRBV19,TRBJ2-5,NA,TRBD1,TGTGCCAGTAGTACTCGGACAGGCCAAGAGACCCAGTACTTC,CASSTRTGQETQYF
TRBV19,TRBJ1-2,NA,TRBD1,TGTGCCAGTAGTACCGACAGGGGTTATGGCTACACCTTC,CASSTDRGYGYTF
TRBV2,TRBJ2-1,NA,TRBD2,TGTGCCAGCAGTGACCGGGCGGGAGGGCCGACTGAGCAGTTCTTC,CASSDRAGGPTEQFF
TRBV27,TRBJ2-7,once,TRBD1,TGTGCCAGCAGTTTAAATACAGGGGGCCGCTACGAGCAGTACTTC,CASSLNTGGRYEQYF
TRBV9,TRBJ1-1,NA,NA,TGTGCCAGCAGCCACGGGAGCGGGGAAGCTTTCTTT,CASSHGSGEAFF
TRBV28,TRBJ2-3,NA,NA,TGTGCCAGCAGTTTAAGTCGGGACATAGATACGCAGTATTTT,CASSLSRDIDTQYF
TRBV5-1,TRBJ2-7,NA,NA,TGCGCCAGCAGCTTGGTCTCTGGGCGGACAGACAACGAGCAGTACTTC,CASSLVSGRTDNEQYF
TRBV4-3,TRBJ2-1,once,TRBD2,TGCGCCAGCGGAGAGGGACTAGCGGGATACAATGAGCAGTTCTTC,CASGEGLAGYNEQFF
TRBV10-3,TRBJ2-3,NA,NA,TGTGCCATCAGCGATAGCGCGGATACGCAGTATTTT,CAISDSADTQYF
TRBV15,TRBJ1-1,NA,TRBD1,TGTGCCACCAGCAAAGGGGGCAGGGGTACTGAAGCTTTCTTT,CATSKGGRGTEAFF
TRBV6-5,TRBJ2-3,NA,NA,TGTGCCAGCAGTTACGGGGCAGGGGGCACAGATACGCAGTATTTT,CASSYGAGGTDTQYF
TRBV4-3,TRBJ1-2,NA,TRBD1,TGCGCCAGCAGCCACTTAACAGGGGCTAACTATGGCTACACCTTC,CASSHLTGANYGYTF
TRBV6-1,TRBJ2-3,NA,NA,TGTGCCAGCAGTGTTCGACAGGCCACATTCACAGATACGCAGTATTTT,CASSVRQATFTDTQYF
TRBV28,TRBJ2-7,NA,NA,TGTGCCAGCAGTTTGTCGGTTTCCTACGAGCAGTACTTC,CASSLSVSYEQYF
TRBV5-4,TRBJ2-7,NA,TRBD1,TGTGCCAGCAGCTCGACAGGGCCCGAGCAGTACTTC,CASSSTGPEQYF
TRBV9,TRBJ2-2,NA,TRBD2,TGTGCCAGCAGCGCTGCAGCGGGAGGGGGGGAGCTGTTTTTT,CASSAAAGGGELFF
TRBV11-2,TRBJ2-1,NA,TRBD1,TGTGCCAGCAGATCTTACAGGGGATACAATGAGCAGTTCTTC,CASRSYRGYNEQFF